The 17 T cell receptor beta chains below all came from one sample that was sequenced in a study of identical twins. TCRdb used MiXCR to reprocess the 5' RACE reads, holding one entry per CDR3 protein. Seen here are about 240,000 distinct CDR3 sequences, about 12% observed once, and the top ten hold 3.5% to 4.5%. These same records also appear under a second study, on yellow fever vaccine responses in identical twins.

Sequencing input: memory (CD45RO+) T cells sorted from blood. Receptor source: a woman aged 18-29 years in good health.

This clonotype was seen a few times. The V call is TRBV20-1, the J call TRBJ2-3, with 7 bases aligning to TRBD2. V was pared by 6 bases and J by 2 bases, with 11 bases of the junction left unmatched. The CDR3 loop spans 15 amino acids. The V gene's germline CDR1 is DFQATT and CDR2 SNEGSKA (reference sequence). The DNA of the CDR3 is TGCAGTGCCAAAGGGGCTAGCGGAATCACAGATACGCAGTATTTT. It encodes CSAKGASGITDTQYF.

This clonotype was counted a few times. The chain joins TRBV29-1 to TRBJ2-3, with D unclear. V gave up 6 bases and J gave up 2 bases, with 9 bases separating them. The CDR3 contains 12 residues. Germline V CDR1 and CDR2: SQVTM, ANQGSEA. CDR3 nucleotide sequence: TGCAGCGTATACAGATCCACAGATACGCAGTATTTT. Residues: CSVYRSTDTQYF.

The table lists this clonotype with many counts. The chain is built from TRBV11-3 and TRBJ2-1; TRBD1 or TRBD2 may be the D gene (6 bases each). The CDR3 covers 14 residues. Trimming stripped 1 base from V and 9 bases from J, with 13 bases between. Germline values: CDR1 SGHNT, CDR2 YENEEA. The CDR3 coding sequence is TGTGCCAGCAGCTTAGGACAGGTCGGGAGTGAGCAGTTCTTC. It specifies CASSLGQVGSEQFF. Looking up the rest from reference TRBV11-3 and TRBJ2-1 gives the full variable domain: EAGVVQSPRYKIIEKKQPVAFWCNPISGHNTLYWYLQNLGQGPELLIRYENEEAVDDSQLPKDRFSAERLKGVDSTLKIQPAELGDSAVYLCASSLGQVGSEQFFGPGTRLTVL.

The V gene is TRBV20-1, the J gene TRBJ2-3; 10 bases agree with TRBD1. Germline lookup yields CDR1 DFQATT and CDR2 SNEGSKA (reference sequence). Trimming removed 5 bases from V and 4 bases from J; junction bases left unmatched: 6. The CDR3 covers 14 residues. The CDR3 DNA is TGCAGTGCTGAAAAGACAGGGGGCGCAGATACGCAGTATTTT. Translation gives CSAEKTGGADTQYF.

The chain is built from TRBV7-2 and TRBJ2-7; 12 nucleotides agree with TRBD2. V lost 6 bases and J lost 2; bases outside the gene matches: 5. The CDR3 runs to 15 residues. CDR1 and CDR2 from the germline V gene are SGHTA and FQGNSA. The CDR3 DNA reads as TGTGCCAGCAGAATCACTAGCGGGGGGCCCTACGAGCAGTACTTC. Its translation is CASRITSGGPYEQYF.

This clonotype has more than one count but fewer than ten. The chain combines TRBV5-6 with TRBJ2-3; D perhaps matches TRBD1 (5 bases). CDR1 is SGHDT and CDR2 is YYEEEE in the germline V gene. V was clipped by 4 bases and J by 6 bases, with 9 bases between them. The CDR3 covers 12 residues. CDR3 coding DNA: TGTGCCAGCAGCGAACAGGTCGATACGCAGTATTTT. Amino acid sequence: CASSEQVDTQYF.

There are a few counts of this clonotype. The chain combines TRBV4-2 with TRBJ2-5; D perhaps matches TRBD2 (5 bases). CDR3 length equals 15 residues. Germline CDR1 LGHNA, CDR2 YNFKEQ. V was pared by 0 bases and J by 3 bases, with 11 bases between. The CDR3 DNA follows: TGTGCCAGCAGCCAAGAAGGGAGTAGGGAAGAGACCCAGTACTTC. Translation gives CASSQEGSREETQYF.

This clonotype was observed a handful of times. The J gene is TRBJ2-3, the V gene TRBV6-4; 13 bases fit TRBD2. With V trimmed by 6 bases and J by 6 bases, 9 bases remained unmatched. The CDR3 covers 16 residues. CDR1 MRHNA and CDR2 SNTAGT come from the germline V gene. The CDR3 nucleotides are TGTGCCAGCAGCCGAGGGACTAGCGGGGAAGGGGATACGCAGTATTTT. This sequence encodes CASSRGTSGEGDTQYF.

The V call is TRBV18, the J call TRBJ2-2, with 11 bases lining up with TRBD1. V shed 6 bases and J 2 bases; nucleotides not matched to a gene: 5. Per germline, CDR1 KGHSH and CDR2 LQKENI. The CDR3 is 16 amino acids. CDR3 sequence reads: CASSRTGGKNTGELFF. In DNA, the CDR3 is TGTGCCAGCTCCCGGACAGGGGGCAAAAACACCGGGGAGCTGTTTTTT.

This clonotype appeared a few times. The chain uses TRBV24-1 and TRBJ2-5, with TRBD1 as a possible D gene (5 bases). The germline V gene has CDR1 KGHDR and CDR2 SFDVKD. The V gene lost 2 bases and the J gene lost 2 bases, with 14 bases spanning the gap. This CDR3 spans 16 amino acids. The DNA of the CDR3 is TGTGCCACCAGTGATTCACCCTCGACAGCACAAGAGACCCAGTACTTC. Its protein product is CATSDSPSTAQETQYF.

The chain uses TRBV6-1 and TRBJ2-2; D is perhaps TRBD2 (6 bases). The germline CDR1 and CDR2 sequences are MNHNS and SASEGT. This CDR3 contains 15 residues. The V end was cut by 6 bases, the J end by 5 bases, with 16 bases between. CDR3 nucleotides: TGTGCCAGCAGCGGAGCTAGCGCAAGAACCGGGGAGCTGTTTTTT. It is translated as CASSGASARTGELFF.

This rearrangement joins TRBV6-1 to TRBJ1-5, with TRBD1 identical over 10 bases. Germline loops: CDR1 MNHNS, CDR2 SASEGT. The CDR3 sequence is 15 residues long. Germline trimming cut 7 bases from V and 5 bases from J; bases unmatched to any gene: 8. As DNA, the CDR3 is TGTGCCAGCATGGACAGGGGGAAGGGGGATCAGCCCCAGCATTTT. As protein: CASMDRGKGDQPQHF.

The chain is built from TRBV6-2 or TRBV6-3 and TRBJ2-7; no clear D. Germline CDR1 MNHEY, CDR2 SVGEGT. Trimming left V 5 bases short and J 2 bases short, with 13 bases between. The CDR3 covers 14 residues. CDR3 nucleotide sequence: TGTGCCAGCAGTCCGTATCGCGGAGCCTACGAGCAGTACTTC. As protein: CASSPYRGAYEQYF.

The chain joins TRBV19 to TRBJ1-5, with 7 bases lining up with TRBD1. Germline loops: CDR1 LNHDA, CDR2 SQIVND (reference sequence). The CDR3 covers 14 residues. The V and J ends lost 5 bases and 2 bases, in that order; junction bases with no gene match: 3. The CDR3 sequence is CASSVGTGNQPQHF. The CDR3 nucleotides are TGTGCCAGTAGTGTCGGGACAGGCAATCAGCCCCAGCATTTT.

In this sample, this clonotype turned up a few times. The chain carries TRBV6-2 or TRBV6-3 and TRBJ2-1; TRBD1 matches 7 bases. This CDR3 is built from 14 residues. The germline V gene encodes CDR1 MNHEY and CDR2 SVGEGT. V shed 4 bases, J shed 3 bases, and the junction held 3 bases outside the gene matches. The CDR3 loop is CASSSGTVYNEQFF. DNA for the CDR3: TGTGCCAGCAGTTCCGGGACAGTCTACAATGAGCAGTTCTTC.

In its sample, this clonotype was seen many times. The chain combines TRBV5-6 with TRBJ2-3; D unclear. CDR1 and CDR2 from the germline V gene are SGHDT and YYEEEE. V was cut by 2 bases and J by 0 bases, with 7 bases left in between. The CDR3 sequence is 14 residues long. CDR3 DNA: TGTGCCAGCAGCTTAAAACCGAGCACAGATACGCAGTATTTT. It translates to CASSLKPSTDTQYF. The full variable domain, completed using reference TRBV5-6 and TRBJ2-3, is DAGVTQSPTHLIKTRGQQVTLRCSPKSGHDTVSWYQQALGQGPQFIFQYYEEEERQRGNFPDRFSGHQFPNYSSELNVNALLLGDSALYLCASSLKPSTDTQYFGPGTRLTVL.

This clonotype was observed a few times. The genes are TRBV12-3 or TRBV12-4 and TRBJ2-1; no definite D call. Between the trimmed V and J ends, which lost 2 bases and 5 bases, there was a span of 7 bases. CDR3 size: 13 residues. The CDR3 DNA reads TGTGCCAGCAGTTTAAGTCGAGACAATGAGCAGTTCTTC. Translating it yields CASSLSRDNEQFF.